One and the same sample provided the 5 T cell receptor beta chains below, sequenced in a study of blood T cell repertoires in COVID-19. Using immunoSEQ multiplex PCR, the repertoire was profiled, and TCRdb retains in-frame clones only, with some absent. This table has a few hundred thousand clones, 88% appearing once. The specimen sequenced was peripheral blood. Receptor source: a woman aged 25 to 39 with COVID-19, enrolled during active disease.

Concerning this clone itself: The same CDR3 arises from other DNA sequences in this sample as well. This chain links TRBV11-2 with TRBJ2-7; D unclear. Germline CDR1 and CDR2: SGHAT and FQNNGV. Trimming removed 5 bases from V and 3 bases from J, with 5 bases in between. CDR3 size: 11 residues. CDR3 bases: TGTGCCAGCAGCCGGAGCTACGAGCAGTACTTC. It is translated as CASSRSYEQYF.

The chain joins TRBV5-1 to TRBJ1-5; 9 bases agree with TRBD1. This CDR3 is 14 amino acids long. Germline V gives CDR1 SGHRS, CDR2 YFSETQ. After removal of 2 bases from V and 8 bases from J, the junction contained 5 bases not matched to a gene. The CDR3 DNA sequence: TGCGCCAGCAGCTTCGGACAGGGGAGTGAGCCCCAGCATTTT. This gives the protein CASSFGQGSEPQHF.

The J gene is TRBJ2-3, the V gene TRBV19; 10 bases fit TRBD1. Germline trimming cut 4 bases from V and 5 bases from J; bases unmatched to any gene: 12. The CDR3 is 17 amino acids. Germline CDR1 reads LNHDA; CDR2 reads SQIVND (reference sequence). The CDR3 nucleotides are TGTGCCAGTAGTACCGAGGGGGGACAGGGGACGAGAGATACGCAGTATTTT. This sequence encodes CASSTEGGQGTRDTQYF.

V is TRBV6-5 and J is TRBJ1-5; no clear D gene. The CDR3 runs to 15 residues. V dropped 0 bases and J dropped 6 bases, with 12 bases sitting between them. Germline-derived CDR1 and CDR2 are MNHEY and SVGAGI. The CDR3 reads CASSYSRDSGQPQHF. The CDR3 DNA reads TGTGCCAGCAGTTACTCGAGGGATTCCGGTCAGCCCCAGCATTTT.

The chain joins TRBV7-8 to TRBJ2-3; D is ambiguous. V lost 4 bases and J 2 bases, leaving 10 bases between the germline ends. CDR1 SGHVS and CDR2 FQNEAQ come from the germline V gene. This CDR3 is 14 amino acids long. The CDR3 here is CASSSPPNTDTQYF. The CDR3 DNA reads as TGTGCCAGCAGCTCTCCCCCTAACACAGATACGCAGTATTTT. Drawing the rest from reference TRBV7-8 and TRBJ2-3, the complete variable domain is GAGVSQSPRYKVAKRGQDVALRCDPISGHVSLFWYQQALGQGPEFLTYFQNEAQLDKSGLPSDRFFAERPEGSVSTLKIQRTQQEDSAVYLCASSSPPNTDTQYFGPGTRLTVL.